This T cell receptor beta chain was found in a study of CD8 T cells in Susac syndrome. Study findings and constraints: The study admitted that it had a relatively small number of individuals in its TCR sequencing and HLA analysis.

RNA totalling roughly 0.5 to 1 ug underwent reverse transcription with random hexamers. The immunoSEQ assay covered 54 Vbeta and 13 Jbeta segments for CDR3. TCRdb reprocessed the immunoSEQ multiplex PCR reads with MiXCR, giving one entry per CDR3 protein. The sample includes 150,000 or so distinct CDR3 sequences, around 95% of them seen just once. The authors carried out high-throughput sequencing of TCR beta. They applied it to CD8+ and CD4+ T cells obtained from blood. Negative isolation yielded the CD8+ and CD4+ T cells, while FACS enriched the TEMRA cells. Trimming took 4 bases from V and 7 from J; bases not matched to a gene: 3. This CDR3 is 13 amino acids long. Germline-derived CDR1 and CDR2 are MNHEY and SMNVEV (reference sequence). For this clonotype: The antigen remains undetermined.

V usage is TRBV27 and J usage is TRBJ2-1; 8 bases align to TRBD2. Sequenced material: CD8+ T cells from PBMCs. The clonotype was recovered from a human donor with multiple sclerosis. The CDR3 DNA reads TGTGCCAGCAGTTGGACTAGCCTAAATGAGCAGTTCTTC. The encoded protein is CASSWTSLNEQFF.